Shown below are 15 T cell receptor beta chains from a single sample sequenced in a study of identical twins. MiXCR, applied by TCRdb to the 5' RACE reads, yields one record per CDR3 protein. The sample contains 1.5 million or so distinct CDR3 sequences, roughly 35% of which appear only once. Sequenced: cord blood. Receptors were obtained from a newborn girl in good health.

The chain couples TRBV7-9 to TRBJ2-7; the D gene is possibly TRBD2 (5 bases). V lost 3 bases and J lost 4, with 16 bases in between. There are 15 residues in the CDR3. The germline V gene has CDR1 SEHNR and CDR2 FQNEAQ (reference sequence). CDR3 nucleotides: TGTGCCAGCAGCTTCCCGGCACGGGGTAATTACGAGCAGTACTTC. Encoded protein: CASSFPARGNYEQYF.

The V gene is TRBV2, the J gene TRBJ2-7; 11 bases fit TRBD2. The trim removed 11 bases at V and 0 bases at J, leaving 6 bases unmatched. Germline-derived CDR1 and CDR2 are SNHLY and FYNNEI. This CDR3 comprises 14 residues. The CDR3 reads CAHNLAGGSYEQYF. In DNA form, the CDR3 reads TGTGCCCACAATCTAGCGGGGGGCTCCTACGAGCAGTACTTC.

This chain joins TRBV6-1 and TRBJ2-1; 8 positions match TRBD2. The CDR3 consists of 15 residues. Germline assignment: CDR1 MNHNS and CDR2 SASEGT. J lost 9 bases, V lost 5 bases, and 12 bases had no gene match. The CDR3 DNA follows: TGTGCCAGCAGTTCGGGACTAGGTGCCAACAGTGAGCAGTTCTTC. It translates to CASSSGLGANSEQFF.

This clonotype was seen more than once but under ten times. This chain uses TRBV10-3 with TRBJ1-2; unclear D gene. This CDR3 is built from 11 residues. Germline V CDR1 and CDR2: ENHRY, SYGVKD. The germline V and J ends were trimmed by 6 bases and 4 bases, with 6 bases remaining between them. CDR3 loop: CAIREVYGYTF. CDR3 in DNA: TGTGCCATCAGGGAAGTCTATGGCTACACCTTC.

The chain uses TRBV6-5 and TRBJ2-3; D possibly corresponds to TRBD1 (5 bases). The CDR3 is made up of 17 amino acids. Germline lookup yields CDR1 MNHEY and CDR2 SVGAGI. The V and J ends lost 4 bases and 2 bases respectively, with 19 bases between them. The CDR3 spells CASSSTPQGLITDTQYF. DNA of the CDR3: TGTGCCAGCAGTTCCACACCCCAGGGTCTCATCACAGATACGCAGTATTTT.

The genes are TRBV5-4 and TRBJ1-2; the match to TRBD1 covers 7 bases. This CDR3 comprises 13 residues. The junction had 4 bases not matched to a gene; V was cut back by 4 bases and J by 4 bases. Germline-derived CDR1 and CDR2 are SGHNT and YYREEE (reference sequence). The CDR3 DNA sequence: TGTGCCAGCAGCGGACAGGAAATCTATGGCTACACCTTC. It codes for CASSGQEIYGYTF.

This rearrangement joins TRBV29-1 to TRBJ2-5, with D perhaps being TRBD1 or TRBD2 (7 bases each). V lost 6 bases to trimming and J lost 4 bases, with 15 bases between them. The CDR3 loop spans 13 amino acids. CDR1 SQVTM and CDR2 ANQGSEA come from the germline V gene. The CDR3 here is CSVAGGVSETQYF. DNA of the CDR3: TGCAGCGTCGCAGGGGGGGTATCAGAGACCCAGTACTTC.

This sequence joins TRBV6-6 and TRBJ2-1, with D possibly matching TRBD2 (5 bases). The J call is uncertain, as TRBJ2-7 better fits the DNA end. CDR3 length: 15 residues. Germline loops: CDR1 MNHNY, CDR2 SVGAGI (reference sequence). The CDR3 loop is CASSYVGASYNEQYF. DNA of the CDR3: TGTGCCAGCAGTTACGTGGGAGCCTCCTACAATGAGCAGTACTTC.

Notes on this clonotype: The likely explanation is a read error, given a far larger clone one base away. This rearrangement joins TRBV2 to TRBJ2-3; D uncertain. In germline, CDR1 is SNHLY, CDR2 FYNNEI. The CDR3 runs to 12 residues. Written as DNA, the CDR3 is TGTGCCAACAGTGATTACACAGATACGCAGTATTTT. Encoded protein: CANSDYTDTQYF.

This clonotype was picked up a small number of times. The chain is built from TRBV9 and TRBJ2-7; D remains unclear. Germline CDR1 SGDLS, CDR2 YYNGEE. This CDR3 is built from 13 residues. V was pared by 0 bases and J by 5 bases, with 9 bases between. The CDR3 protein is CASSVGALDEQYF. In DNA, the CDR3 is TGTGCCAGCAGCGTAGGGGCTTTGGACGAGCAGTACTTC.

The chain is built from TRBV12-3 or TRBV12-4 and TRBJ1-6; TRBD1 matches at 9 bases. With 5 bases clipped from V and 7 bases from J, the junction kept 3 bases outside the gene matches. This CDR3 comprises 14 residues. CDR3 sequence reads: CASSRTGANSPLHF. DNA of the CDR3: TGTGCCAGCAGTCGGACAGGGGCCAATTCACCCCTCCACTTT.

This chain uses TRBV29-1 with TRBJ1-6; D perhaps matches TRBD1 (6 bases). The CDR3 spans 13 residues. V shed 8 bases and J shed 5 bases, with 13 bases lying between them. Germline CDR1 reads SQVTM; CDR2 reads ANQGSEA. The CDR3 protein is CSFRQDHNSPLHF. CDR3 bases: TGCAGCTTCCGACAGGACCATAATTCACCCCTCCACTTT.

Concerning this clonotype itself: Mismatch with germline at one junction end may stem from a read error. The chain recombines TRBV12-3 or TRBV12-4 with TRBJ1-6; D is perhaps TRBD1 (5 bases). The CDR3 contains 13 residues. CDR3 sequence: CASSRDQNSPPHF. DNA for the CDR3: TGTGCCAGCAGTCGGGACCAGAATTCACCCCCCCACTTT.

The chain carries TRBV21-1 and TRBJ1-2. TRBV21-1 is termed a pseudogene. This CDR3 has 15 amino acids. The CDR3 sequence is CASSGKVSPRNGYTF. The DNA for the CDR3 is TGTGCCAGCAGCGGAAAAGTCAGCCCTCGGAATGGCTACACCTTC.

This rearrangement joins TRBV3-1 to TRBJ1-2, with D possibly matching TRBD1 (5 bases). The CDR3 contains 16 residues. V dropped 1 base and J dropped 3 bases, with 15 bases sitting between them. Germline V lookup: CDR1 LGHDT, CDR2 YNNKEL (reference sequence). The DNA of the CDR3 is TGTGCCAGCAGCCAAGTAAGGGGTCGGGGGGACTATGGCTACACCTTC. As protein: CASSQVRGRGDYGYTF.